These 28 T cell receptor beta chains share one sample of origin, sequenced in a study of response to subunit inactivated influenza vaccine. TCRdb analysed the RT-PCR reads with MiXCR anew, one entry per CDR3 protein. The sample has 590,000 or so distinct CDR3 sequences; about 14% are singletons. This specimen was PBMCs from blood, taken roughly 15 days before vaccination. The receptors were sampled from a man aged 45-65 years who received an inactivated influenza vaccine.

This clonotype was counted only a few times. The chain links TRBV10-3 to TRBJ2-1, with 9 bases matching TRBD2. Germline CDR1 ENHRY, CDR2 SYGVKD. V shed 8 bases, J shed 6 bases, and the junction held 5 bases outside the gene matches. The CDR3 has 13 residues. The CDR3, as DNA: TGTGCCATCGTTCCAGCGGGAGGCAATGAGCAGTTCTTC. It is translated as CAIVPAGGNEQFF.

This chain links TRBV6-1 with TRBJ2-2; D uncertain. V lost 4 bases and J 2 bases, leaving 11 bases between the germline ends. CDR3 size: 15 residues. Germline assignment: CDR1 MNHNS and CDR2 SASEGT. The CDR3 protein is CASSVVVTNTGELFF. CDR3 nucleotide sequence: TGTGCCAGCAGTGTGGTAGTCACTAACACCGGGGAGCTGTTTTTT.

The chain has TRBV28 and TRBJ1-4; D is ambiguous. Germline V CDR1 and CDR2: MDHEN, SYDVKM. CDR3 length: 14 amino acids. V was trimmed by 5 bases and J by 7 bases, leaving 14 bases between them. The CDR3, as DNA: TGTGCCAGCAGTAGGGTAGGGATCGGTGAAAAACTGTTTTTT. Its translation is CASSRVGIGEKLFF.

This chain links TRBV6-1 with TRBJ2-6; 10 bases are shared with TRBD1. V dropped 6 bases and J dropped 0; count of bases not matched to a gene: 11. Germline lookup yields CDR1 MNHNS and CDR2 SASEGT. The CDR3 length is 19 residues. CDR3 residues: CASRSPLGQGSSGANVLTF. DNA for the CDR3: TGTGCCAGCAGGTCCCCCTTGGGACAGGGGAGCTCTGGGGCCAACGTCCTGACTTTC.

This sequence joins TRBV9 and TRBJ2-3; 7 bases are a match to TRBD1. The germline CDR1 and CDR2 sequences are SGDLS and YYNGEE. With 3 bases clipped from V and 2 bases from J, the junction kept 6 bases outside the gene matches. The CDR3 loop spans 15 amino acids. As DNA, the CDR3 is TGTGCCAGCAGCGGGGGACAGACAATCACAGATACGCAGTATTTT. Protein: CASSGGQTITDTQYF.

This clonotype has just a few counts. The chain carries TRBV3-1 and TRBJ1-6, with D unresolved. The CDR3 length is 12 residues. Germline-derived CDR1 and CDR2 are LGHDT and YNNKEL (reference sequence). Trimming shortened V by 5 bases and J by 10 bases, and 9 bases separated the two germline ends. The DNA of the CDR3 is TGTGCCAGCAGCTCGGCGGGATCACCCCTCCACTTT. Protein product: CASSSAGSPLHF.

This rearrangement joins TRBV5-1 to TRBJ2-7; 7 positions match TRBD2. The germline gives CDR1 SGHRS, CDR2 YFSETQ. CDR3 length: 16 residues. Trimming at V came to 0 bases and at J to 0 bases, leaving 6 bases not matched to a gene. In DNA form, the CDR3 reads TGCGCCAGCAGCTTGGCTAGCGGAAGTCACTCCTACGAGCAGTACTTC. Amino acids: CASSLASGSHSYEQYF.

This clonotype was found a few times. This sequence joins TRBV11-2 and TRBJ2-7, with 8 bases matching TRBD2. Germline values: CDR1 SGHAT, CDR2 FQNNGV. The J segment lost 4 bases and the V segment lost 5 bases, leaving 7 bases of the junction unmatched. This CDR3 has 14 amino acids. The CDR3 nucleotides are TGTGCCAGCAGCCCAATTCGGGGGGGGTACGAGCAGTACTTC. This sequence encodes CASSPIRGGYEQYF.

This clonotype was counted a few times. In nucleotides, the CDR3 is TGCGCCAGCAGCCAAGAGGGGCACGGGATGGGAATTTATAATTCACCCCTCCACTTT. It specifies CASSQEGHGMGIYNSPLHF. This chain joins TRBV4-3 and TRBJ1-6; TRBD1 might be the D (5 bases). The V gene's germline CDR1 is LGHNA and CDR2 YSLEER. The V gene lost 0 bases and the J gene lost 4 bases, with 19 bases spanning the gap. The CDR3 sequence is 19 residues long.

This clonotype was counted between two and nine times. The junction differs from germline at one of its ends, possibly a read error. This rearrangement joins TRBV29-1 to TRBJ2-5; D may match TRBD1 or TRBD2 (5 bases each). The CDR3 contains 16 residues. From germline, CDR1 is SQVTM and CDR2 ANQGSEA. CDR3 in DNA: TGCAGCGTGGAAGAGGGGCAGGGCTATCACAAAGAGACCCAGTACTTC. Its protein product is CSVEEGQGYHKETQYF.

The V and J genes are TRBV6-1 and TRBJ2-3; 7 bases fit TRBD2. The V segment lost 5 bases and the J segment 1 base; nucleotides outside the gene matches: 6. Germline V CDR1 and CDR2: MNHNS, SASEGT. This CDR3 has 15 amino acids. The CDR3 here is CASSPKRERTDTQYF. CDR3 in DNA: TGTGCCAGCAGTCCAAAGCGGGAACGCACAGATACGCAGTATTTT.

The genes are TRBV4-2 and TRBJ2-3, with 8 nucleotides matching TRBD2. Germline V gives CDR1 LGHNA, CDR2 YNFKEQ. The CDR3 runs 16 residues. The V and J ends lost 3 bases and 4 bases, in that order; junction bases with no gene match: 9. CDR3 sequence (DNA): TGTGCCAGCAGCCAGAGGGGGGCGGGAGGAGCAGATACGCAGTATTTT. This sequence encodes CASSQRGAGGADTQYF.

The J gene is TRBJ2-1, the V gene TRBV5-1; 8 bases agree with TRBD1. This CDR3 comprises 16 residues. The V segment lost 1 base and the J segment 5 bases; nucleotides outside the gene matches: 8. Germline loops: CDR1 SGHRS, CDR2 YFSETQ. The CDR3 coding sequence is TGCGCCAGCAGCTTGTACCTGACAGGGGAGAACAATGAGCAGTTCTTC. Amino acid sequence: CASSLYLTGENNEQFF.

The V call is TRBV7-8, the J call TRBJ2-2; 8 bases match TRBD1. From germline, CDR1 is SGHVS and CDR2 FQNEAQ. The CDR3 contains 13 residues. The V gene end was trimmed by 6 bases and the J gene end by 5 bases; junction bases not matched to a gene: 2. The CDR3 nucleotides read TGTGCCAGCAGGACAGGGGAAACCGGGGAGCTGTTTTTT. Amino acid sequence: CASRTGETGELFF. Drawing the rest from reference TRBV7-8 and TRBJ2-2, the complete variable domain is GAGVSQSPRYKVAKRGQDVALRCDPISGHVSLFWYQQALGQGPEFLTYFQNEAQLDKSGLPSDRFFAERPEGSVSTLKIQRTQQEDSAVYLCASRTGETGELFFGEGSRLTVL.

This chain connects TRBV5-6 to TRBJ2-3; perhaps TRBD1 as D (5 bases). Trimming pared 3 bases from V and 6 bases from J, leaving 17 bases between. The CDR3 is 15 residues long. Germline CDR1 and CDR2: SGHDT and YYEEEE. The CDR3 is CASSSAIQVLDTQYF. In DNA form, the CDR3 reads TGTGCCAGCAGCTCAGCGATACAGGTCTTGGATACGCAGTATTTT.

The chain has TRBV4-3 and TRBJ2-1; 7 nucleotides match TRBD2. The CDR3 runs 16 residues. V lost 5 bases and J lost 3; bases outside the gene matches: 10. The germline CDR1 and CDR2 sequences are LGHNA and YSLEER. CDR3 DNA: TGCGCCAGCAGCGCAACCTCGACTAGCCACTACAATGAGCAGTTCTTC. Amino acid sequence: CASSATSTSHYNEQFF.

In this sample, this clonotype turned up a few times. The V call is TRBV27, the J call TRBJ2-1; 15 bases fit TRBD2. Germline CDR1 is MNHEY and CDR2 is SMNVEV (reference sequence). The trim removed 4 bases at V and 2 bases at J, leaving 9 bases unmatched. The CDR3 sequence is 19 residues long. CDR3: CASSSPRRTSGGAYNEQFF. In DNA, the CDR3 is TGTGCCAGCAGTTCCCCCAGACGGACTAGCGGGGGGGCCTACAATGAGCAGTTCTTC.

This clonotype has only a few counts. The gene calls are TRBV28 and TRBJ2-1; TRBD2 matches 8 bases. Germline assignment: CDR1 MDHEN and CDR2 SYDVKM. The CDR3 covers 14 residues. Trimming took 5 bases from V and 5 from J; bases not matched to a gene: 5. The CDR3 spells CASSPLAVDNEQFF. The DNA for the CDR3 is TGTGCCAGCAGTCCACTAGCGGTGGACAATGAGCAGTTCTTC. The full variable domain, completed using reference TRBV28 and TRBJ2-1, is DVKVTQSSRYLVKRTGEKVFLECVQDMDHENMFWYRQDPGLGLRLIYFSYDVKMKEKGDIPEGYSVSREKKERFSLILESASTNQTSMYLCASSPLAVDNEQFFGPGTRLTVL.

This clonotype was observed at least ten times. V gene TRBV20-1 combines with J gene TRBJ1-5, with a possible D match to TRBD1 (6 bases). The CDR3 spans 15 residues. CDR1 is DFQATT and CDR2 is SNEGSKA in the germline V gene (reference sequence). V gave up 1 base and J gave up 5 bases, with 15 bases separating them. The CDR3 here is CSARVFAGADQPQHF. The CDR3, as DNA: TGCAGTGCTAGAGTCTTTGCGGGGGCGGATCAGCCCCAGCATTTT.

This clonotype was recorded a few times. The chain employs TRBV6-1 and TRBJ2-5; TRBD2 might be the D (7 bases). CDR3 size: 15 residues. CDR1 and CDR2 (germline): MNHNS, SASEGT. V gave up 5 bases and J gave up 4 bases, with 17 bases separating them. CDR3 nucleotides: TGTGCCAGCAGTCCCTCCGGGCGGGGGCTAGAGACCCAGTACTTC. Translating it yields CASSPSGRGLETQYF.

The chain uses TRBV7-2 and TRBJ2-5; tentative D call: TRBD2 (6 bases). Trimming left V 4 bases short and J 5 bases short, with 20 bases between. CDR1 is SGHTA and CDR2 is FQGNSA in the germline V gene. The CDR3 runs 16 residues. In DNA form, the CDR3 reads TGTGCCAGCAGCTCCACTAGCCCTCGACTAGTTGAGACCCAGTACTTC. Its protein is CASSSTSPRLVETQYF.

This clonotype was counted ten times or more. V gene TRBV12-3 or TRBV12-4 combines with J gene TRBJ1-2; the D gene is possibly TRBD1 (6 bases). V lost 6 bases and J 5 bases, leaving 16 bases between the germline ends. CDR3 length: 14 amino acids. CDR3 in DNA: TGTGCCAGCAGCATAGGACTTCAGGGGTATGGCTACACCTTC. It is translated as CASSIGLQGYGYTF.

This clonotype turned up a few times. This chain links TRBV20-1 with TRBJ1-1; perhaps TRBD1 as D (5 bases). Germline V lookup: CDR1 DFQATT, CDR2 SNEGSKA (reference sequence). This CDR3 contains 15 residues. Trimming removed 1 base from V and 2 bases from J, with 14 bases in between. CDR3 protein: CSARGQGSVNTEAFF. For the CDR3, the DNA is TGCAGTGCTAGAGGTCAGGGTTCGGTCAACACTGAAGCTTTCTTT.

The chain has TRBV20-1 and TRBJ2-1; TRBD1 aligns across 7 bases. The V and J ends lost 6 bases and 2 bases, in that order; junction bases with no gene match: 7. Germline CDR1 is DFQATT and CDR2 is SNEGSKA (reference sequence). The length of the CDR3 is 14 residues. Here the CDR3 reads CSAATGITYNEQFF. The CDR3 DNA follows: TGCAGTGCGGCGACAGGGATTACCTACAATGAGCAGTTCTTC.

This clonotype turned up a few times. This rearrangement joins TRBV7-2 to TRBJ2-5; D is unclear. The V and J ends lost 1 base and 5 bases respectively, with 17 bases between them. The CDR3 covers 16 residues. Germline CDR1 SGHTA, CDR2 FQGNSA. CDR3 protein: CASSLGLDGRGETQYF. The CDR3 DNA sequence: TGTGCCAGCAGCTTAGGGCTAGATGGGCGTGGGGAGACCCAGTACTTC.

The chain employs TRBV28 and TRBJ1-6; D uncertain. Trimming took 6 bases from V and 0 from J, leaving 9 bases between them. CDR3 length: 15 amino acids. The V gene's germline CDR1 is MDHEN and CDR2 SYDVKM. The CDR3 sequence is CASSPASSYNSPLHF. CDR3 DNA sequence: TGTGCCAGCAGCCCTGCAAGCTCCTATAATTCACCCCTCCACTTT.

This clonotype was seen a few times. In DNA form, the CDR3 reads TGCGCCAGCAGCTTGGAGGGCCGGGAGCAGTACTTC. Encoded protein: CASSLEGREQYF. The rearrangement uses TRBV5-1 and TRBJ2-7; D is uncertain. CDR1 and CDR2 (germline): SGHRS, YFSETQ. Trimming stripped 0 bases from V and 7 bases from J, with 8 bases between. The CDR3 has 12 residues.

There are a few counts of this clonotype. The chain is built from TRBV5-1 and TRBJ2-5, with a weak D call TRBD2 (5 bases). This CDR3 is 16 amino acids long. Germline CDR1 reads SGHRS; CDR2 reads YFSETQ. V was trimmed by 4 bases and J by 5 bases, leaving 21 bases between them. The CDR3 DNA follows: TGCGCCAGCAGCCCGGGATCTACTATAGGGTGGGAGACCCAGTACTTC. Translated, it gives CASSPGSTIGWETQYF.